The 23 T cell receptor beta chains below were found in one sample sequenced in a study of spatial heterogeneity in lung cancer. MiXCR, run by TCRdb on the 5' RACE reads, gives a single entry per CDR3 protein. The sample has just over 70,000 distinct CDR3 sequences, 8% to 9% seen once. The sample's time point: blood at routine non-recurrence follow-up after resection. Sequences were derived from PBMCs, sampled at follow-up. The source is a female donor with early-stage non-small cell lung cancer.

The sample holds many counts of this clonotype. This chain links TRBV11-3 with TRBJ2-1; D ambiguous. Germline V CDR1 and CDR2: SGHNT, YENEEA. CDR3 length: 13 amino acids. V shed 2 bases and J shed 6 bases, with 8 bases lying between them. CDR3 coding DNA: TGTGCCAGCAGCTTAAATGTGGCCAATGAGCAGTTCTTC. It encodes CASSLNVANEQFF.

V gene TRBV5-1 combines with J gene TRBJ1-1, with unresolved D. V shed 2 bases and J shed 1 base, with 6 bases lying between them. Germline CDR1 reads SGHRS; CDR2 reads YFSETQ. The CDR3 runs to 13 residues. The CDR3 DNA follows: TGCGCCAGCAGCTTCGAAGAGAACACTGAAGCTTTCTTT. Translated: CASSFEENTEAFF.

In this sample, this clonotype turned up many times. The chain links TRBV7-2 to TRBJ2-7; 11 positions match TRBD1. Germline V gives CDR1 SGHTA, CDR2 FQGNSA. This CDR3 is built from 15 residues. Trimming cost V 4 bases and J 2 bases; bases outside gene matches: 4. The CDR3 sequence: CASSSQGQGAYEQYF. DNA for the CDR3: TGTGCCAGCAGCTCGCAGGGACAGGGGGCCTACGAGCAGTACTTC.

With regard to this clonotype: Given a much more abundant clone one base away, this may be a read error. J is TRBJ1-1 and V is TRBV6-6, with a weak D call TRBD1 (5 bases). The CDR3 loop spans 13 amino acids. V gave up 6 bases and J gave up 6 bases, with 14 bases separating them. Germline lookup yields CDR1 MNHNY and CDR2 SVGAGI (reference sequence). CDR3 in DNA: TGTGCCAGCAGAGAACAGGAATACGCTGAAGCTTTCTTT. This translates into CASREQEYAEAFF.

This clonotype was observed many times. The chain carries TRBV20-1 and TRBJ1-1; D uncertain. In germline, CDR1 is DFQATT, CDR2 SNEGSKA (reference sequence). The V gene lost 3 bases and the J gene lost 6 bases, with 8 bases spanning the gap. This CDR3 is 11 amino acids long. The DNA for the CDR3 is TGCAGTGCTAGGCCTGGGGCTGAAGCTTTCTTT. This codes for CSARPGAEAFF.

The chain's CDR3 is CASTRTGVTSEAFF. The CDR3 region has the DNA TGCGCCAGCACCCGGACAGGGGTGACGAGTGAAGCTTTCTTT. V usage is TRBV5-1 and J usage is TRBJ1-1, with 9 bases lining up with TRBD1. The CDR3 is 14 amino acids. Germline CDR1 and CDR2: SGHRS and YFSETQ. J lost 7 bases, V lost 6 bases, and 10 bases had no gene match.

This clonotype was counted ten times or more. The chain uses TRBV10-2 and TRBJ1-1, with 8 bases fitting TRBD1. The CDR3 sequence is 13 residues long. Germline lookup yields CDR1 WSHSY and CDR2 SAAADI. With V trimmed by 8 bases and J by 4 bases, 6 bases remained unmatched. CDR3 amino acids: CASGRQGTTEAFF. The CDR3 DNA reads TGCGCCAGCGGCAGACAGGGGACCACTGAAGCTTTCTTT.

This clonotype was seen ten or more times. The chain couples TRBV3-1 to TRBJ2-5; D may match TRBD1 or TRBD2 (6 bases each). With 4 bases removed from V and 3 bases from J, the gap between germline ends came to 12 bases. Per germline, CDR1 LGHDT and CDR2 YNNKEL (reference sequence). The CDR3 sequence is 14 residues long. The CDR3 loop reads CASSRGTHKETQYF. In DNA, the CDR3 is TGTGCCAGCAGCCGCGGGACACATAAAGAGACCCAGTACTTC.

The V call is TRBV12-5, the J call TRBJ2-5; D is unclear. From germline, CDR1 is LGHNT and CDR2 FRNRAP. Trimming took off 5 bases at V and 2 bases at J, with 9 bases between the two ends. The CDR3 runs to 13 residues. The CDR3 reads CASGPMTQETQYF. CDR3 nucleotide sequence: TGTGCTAGTGGTCCCATGACACAAGAGACCCAGTACTTC.

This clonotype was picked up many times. CDR3 coding DNA: TGCGCCAGCAGCTTGGACGTCGGCTATGGCTACACCTTC. Translating gives CASSLDVGYGYTF. This chain connects TRBV5-1 to TRBJ1-2; D call uncertain. Trimming stripped 0 bases from V and 4 bases from J, with 7 bases between. CDR1 is SGHRS and CDR2 is YFSETQ in the germline V gene. The CDR3 length is 13 residues.

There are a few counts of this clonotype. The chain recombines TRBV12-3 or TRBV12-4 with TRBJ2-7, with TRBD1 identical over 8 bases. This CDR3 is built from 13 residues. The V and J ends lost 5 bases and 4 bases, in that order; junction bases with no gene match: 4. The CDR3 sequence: CASSRDRQYEQYF. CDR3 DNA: TGTGCCAGCAGTAGGGACAGGCAGTACGAGCAGTACTTC.

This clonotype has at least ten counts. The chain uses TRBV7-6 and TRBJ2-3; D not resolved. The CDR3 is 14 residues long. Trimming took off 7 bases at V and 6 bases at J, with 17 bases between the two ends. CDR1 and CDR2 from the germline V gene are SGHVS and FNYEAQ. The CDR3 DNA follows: TGTGCCAGCACCCCCCTACGGCAGAGTGATACGCAGTATTTT. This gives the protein CASTPLRQSDTQYF.

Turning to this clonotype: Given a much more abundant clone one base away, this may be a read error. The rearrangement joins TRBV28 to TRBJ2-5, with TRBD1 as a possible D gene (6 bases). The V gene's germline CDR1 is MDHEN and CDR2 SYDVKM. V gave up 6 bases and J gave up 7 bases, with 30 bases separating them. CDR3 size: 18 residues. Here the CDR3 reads CASRLPTFPTGPTGTQYF. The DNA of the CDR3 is TGTGCCAGCAGGTTACCCACTTTCCCCACAGGGCCCACGGGGACCCAGTACTTC.

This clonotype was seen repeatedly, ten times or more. Written as DNA, the CDR3 is TGTGCCAGCACCCTGGGCCTAGCCACAGATACGCAGTATTTT. Translated: CASTLGLATDTQYF. This chain connects TRBV12-3 or TRBV12-4 to TRBJ2-3, with D tentatively TRBD2 (5 bases). Trimming took off 7 bases at V and 2 bases at J, with 13 bases between the two ends. The CDR3 covers 14 residues.

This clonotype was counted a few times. The CDR3 DNA is TGTGCCAGCAGTGTAACCCCATTCAGGGAATTAGCTTTCTTT. It translates to CASSVTPFRELAFF. The chain employs TRBV27 and TRBJ1-1, with D possibly matching TRBD1 (5 bases). Germline V gives CDR1 MNHEY, CDR2 SMNVEV (reference sequence). The length of the CDR3 is 14 residues. Trimming pared 5 bases from V and 10 bases from J, leaving 20 bases between.

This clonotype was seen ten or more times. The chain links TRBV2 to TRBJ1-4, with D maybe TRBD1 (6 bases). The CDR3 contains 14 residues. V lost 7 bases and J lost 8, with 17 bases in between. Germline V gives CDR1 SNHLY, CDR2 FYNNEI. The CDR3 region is CASTEGGLQEKLFF. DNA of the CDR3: TGTGCCAGCACCGAGGGGGGCCTGCAGGAAAAACTGTTTTTT. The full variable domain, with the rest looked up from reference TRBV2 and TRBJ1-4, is EPEVTQTPSHQVTQMGQEVILRCVPISNHLYFYWYRQILGQKVEFLVSFYNNEISEKSEIFDDQFSVERPDGSNFTLKIRSTKLEDSAMYFCASTEGGLQEKLFFGSGTQLSVL.

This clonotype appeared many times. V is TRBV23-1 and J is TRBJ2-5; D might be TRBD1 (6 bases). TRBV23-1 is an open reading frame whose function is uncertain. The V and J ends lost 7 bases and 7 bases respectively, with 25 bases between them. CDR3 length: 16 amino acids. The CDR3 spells CASTHPQGLALGTQYF. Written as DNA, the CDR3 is TGCGCCAGCACCCACCCACAGGGTTTGGCCCTGGGGACCCAGTACTTC.

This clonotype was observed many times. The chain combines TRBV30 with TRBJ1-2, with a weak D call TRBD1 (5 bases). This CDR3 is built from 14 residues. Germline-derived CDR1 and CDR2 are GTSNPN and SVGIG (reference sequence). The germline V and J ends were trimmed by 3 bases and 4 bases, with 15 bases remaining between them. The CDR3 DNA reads TGTGCCTGGAGCGCCGGGACCCGTTCCTATGGCTACACCTTC. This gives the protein CAWSAGTRSYGYTF.

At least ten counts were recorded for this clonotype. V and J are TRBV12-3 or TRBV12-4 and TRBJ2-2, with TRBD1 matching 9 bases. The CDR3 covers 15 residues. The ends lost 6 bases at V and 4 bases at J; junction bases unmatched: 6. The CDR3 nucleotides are TGTGCCAGCAGCAGGGACAGGGCAGGCACCGGGGAGCTGTTTTTT. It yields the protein CASSRDRAGTGELFF.

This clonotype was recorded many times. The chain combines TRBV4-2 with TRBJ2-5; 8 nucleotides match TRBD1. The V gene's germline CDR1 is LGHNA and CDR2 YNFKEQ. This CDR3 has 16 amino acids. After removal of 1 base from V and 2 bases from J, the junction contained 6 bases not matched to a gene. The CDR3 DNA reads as TGTGCCAGCAGCCAAGCGCGGACAGGGTATCAAGAGACCCAGTACTTC. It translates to CASSQARTGYQETQYF.

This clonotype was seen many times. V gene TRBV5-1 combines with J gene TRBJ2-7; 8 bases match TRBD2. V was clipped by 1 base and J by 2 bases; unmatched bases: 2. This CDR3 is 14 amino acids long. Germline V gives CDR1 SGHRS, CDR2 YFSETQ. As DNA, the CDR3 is TGCGCCAGCAGCTTGCGAGCGGGGGCCTACGAGCAGTACTTC. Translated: CASSLRAGAYEQYF.

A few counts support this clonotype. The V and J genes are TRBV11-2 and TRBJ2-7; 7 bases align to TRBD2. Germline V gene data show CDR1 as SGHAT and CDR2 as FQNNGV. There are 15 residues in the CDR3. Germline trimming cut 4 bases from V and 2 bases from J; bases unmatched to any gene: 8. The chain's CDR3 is CASSWAASGPYEQYF. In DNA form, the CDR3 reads TGTGCCAGCAGCTGGGCGGCTAGCGGTCCCTACGAGCAGTACTTC.

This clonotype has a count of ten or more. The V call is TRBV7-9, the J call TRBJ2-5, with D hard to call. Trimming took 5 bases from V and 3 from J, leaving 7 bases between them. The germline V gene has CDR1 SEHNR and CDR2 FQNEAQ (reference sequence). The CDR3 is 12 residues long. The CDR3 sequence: CASSSAEETQYF. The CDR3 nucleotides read TGTGCCAGCAGCAGCGCAGAAGAGACCCAGTACTTC.